This TCR beta chain was retrieved from a study of T-cell reconstitution after alpha-beta-depleted transplantation in children (dated by TCRdb to 2016 to 2017). For the study in its entirety: Using TCR repertoire profiling, the study quantitatively followed how T-cell immune reconstitution unfolded in children after TCRalphabeta/CD19-depleted allogeneic hematopoietic cell transplantation.

The CDR3 runs 14 amino acids, cysteine and phenylalanine included. The sequence is cut down to CDR3 DNA, 42 bases in frame from base 1. In the germline V gene, CDR1 corresponds to ENHRY and CDR2 to SYGVKD. V is pared back by 9 bases and J by 5 bases, with 17 bases lying between the germline termini. This clonotype has a count of ten or more. Its antigen remains undetermined. Base qualities were left out, and no much larger clone turns up one base away. The method was PCR. Sequencing used an Illumina HiSeq 2500. TCR libraries were prepared with molecular barcoding, using unique molecular identifiers to normalize TCRbeta repertoire quantification. TCRdb trimmed the raw reads at Q25, called clones with MiXCR and kept productive beta chains. Merged by CDR3 protein, the rows form single entries marked with the most common genes and DNA. This sample comprises 210,000 or so distinct CDR3 sequences, about a tenth of them detected only once. The ten largest make up around 6.2% of the sample.

This specimen consisted of PBMCs from the stem cell graft donor, obtained from the stem cell graft. The chain links TRBV10-3 with TRBJ2-1; the D match is possibly TRBD1 or TRBD2, with 5 bases aligned in each. This TCR came from a human donor who donated a stem cell graft to a child with acute lymphoblastic leukemia. CDR3 region: CAIGTGDIDNEQFF. Read as DNA, the sequence is TGTGCCATAGGGACCGGCGATATTGACAATGAGCAGTTCTTC.